The 13 T cell receptor beta chains reported below all come from one sample, sequenced in a study of early T cells in non-severe SARS-CoV-2 infection. TCRdb reprocessed the 5' RACE reads via MiXCR and lists one record per CDR3 protein. The sample gives over 55,000 distinct CDR3 sequences, roughly 7.7% of which show up once; approximately 3.6% is in the top ten. Sequencing was carried out using whole blood. These TCRs come from an adult who was a healthcare worker with PCR-confirmed SARS-CoV-2 infection or an uninfected control (not recorded which).

The gene calls are TRBV7-9 and TRBJ2-1, with D possibly matching TRBD2 (5 bases). Germline V CDR1 and CDR2: SEHNR, FQNEAQ (reference sequence). The CDR3 has 13 amino acids. V shed 5 bases and J shed 8 bases, with 13 bases lying between them. CDR3 sequence reads: CASSLRGVDEQFF. The CDR3 DNA is TGTGCCAGCAGCCTCCGGGGTGTCGATGAGCAGTTCTTC.

This clonotype has at least ten counts. This chain joins TRBV20-1 and TRBJ2-7, with D unresolved. Germline V gene lookup returns CDR1 DFQATT and CDR2 SNEGSKA (reference sequence). The CDR3 sequence is 14 residues long. The V gene lost 1 base and the J gene lost 3 bases, with 13 bases spanning the gap. CDR3 region: CSARGQSTYYEQYF. CDR3 DNA sequence: TGCAGTGCTAGAGGGCAGTCAACCTACTACGAGCAGTACTTC.

The chain uses TRBV3-1 and TRBJ2-3; possible D gene TRBD1, 6 bases. V lost 1 base, J lost 6 bases, and 23 bases lay in between. Per the germline V gene, CDR1 is LGHDT and CDR2 is YNNKEL (reference sequence). The CDR3 runs to 18 residues. This CDR3 reads CASSQAGAVPIYRDTQYF. The CDR3 DNA follows: TGTGCCAGCAGCCAAGCAGGGGCGGTCCCAATTTATAGGGATACGCAGTATTTT.

This clonotype was picked up many times. In DNA form, the CDR3 reads TGTGCCAGCAGTAATACAGGGGGGATCAACACAGATACGCAGTATTTT. It is translated as CASSNTGGINTDTQYF. The chain carries TRBV25-1 and TRBJ2-3, with 8 bases that match TRBD1. The junction had 9 bases not matched to a gene; V was cut back by 5 bases and J by 2 bases. This CDR3 region has 16 residues. The germline V gene has CDR1 MGHDK and CDR2 SYGVNS. The full variable domain, rest sourced from reference TRBV25-1 and TRBJ2-3, is EADIYQTPRYLVIGTGKKITLECSQTMGHDKMYWYQQDPGMELHLIHYSYGVNSTEKGDLSSESTVSRIRTEHFPLTLESARPSHTSQYLCASSNTGGINTDTQYFGPGTRLTVL.

This clonotype has more than one count but fewer than ten. The chain has TRBV29-1 and TRBJ1-1; no definite D call. Germline V gene lookup returns CDR1 SQVTM and CDR2 ANQGSEA. V lost 6 bases, J lost 1 base, and 9 bases lay in between. There are 12 residues in the CDR3. The CDR3 DNA reads as TGCAGCGTCATGGACGGGAACACTGAAGCTTTCTTT. Its protein product is CSVMDGNTEAFF.

Ten or more counts support this clonotype. The J gene is TRBJ2-7, the V gene TRBV7-3; 8 bases are a match to TRBD2. This CDR3 comprises 14 residues. V shed 3 bases and J 6 bases; nucleotides not matched to a gene: 7. Germline CDR1 is SGHTA and CDR2 is FQGTGA. The DNA for the CDR3 is TGTGCCAGCAGCTTCACCCCGGGAGGGGGCGAGCAGTACTTC. Amino acid sequence: CASSFTPGGGEQYF. The variable domain in full, with the rest retrieved from reference TRBV7-3 and TRBJ2-7, is GAGVSQTPSNKVTEKGKYVELRCDPISGHTALYWYRQSLGQGPEFLIYFQGTGAADDSGLPNDRFFAVRPEGSVSTLKIQRTERGDSAVYLCASSFTPGGGEQYFGPGTRLTVT.

This chain uses TRBV28 with TRBJ2-2, with TRBD2 identical over 8 bases. V lost 1 base to trimming and J lost 6 bases; unmatched junction nucleotides: 4. CDR1 and CDR2 (germline): MDHEN, SYDVKM. There are 15 residues in the CDR3. The CDR3 protein is CASSLYLAGPGELFF. For the CDR3, the DNA is TGTGCCAGCAGTTTATATCTAGCGGGCCCCGGGGAGCTGTTTTTT.

The chain combines TRBV7-9 with TRBJ1-1, with no clear D. The ends were cut back, 1 base at V and 1 base at J, with 7 bases in the middle. Germline values: CDR1 SEHNR, CDR2 FQNEAQ (reference sequence). The CDR3 has 14 residues. The CDR3 nucleotides read TGTGCCAGCAGCTTAGTGGGCAGGAACACTGAAGCTTTCTTT. Its translation: CASSLVGRNTEAFF.

This clonotype appeared many times. The CDR3 spells CASSLALDQPYEQYF. In DNA, the CDR3 is TGTGCCAGCAGCTTAGCACTGGACCAACCCTACGAGCAGTACTTC. V usage is TRBV11-1 and J usage is TRBJ2-7; D unresolved. Between the trimmed V and J ends, which lost 0 bases and 2 bases, there was a span of 11 bases. CDR1 and CDR2 (germline): SGHAT, FQDESV (reference sequence). This CDR3 spans 15 amino acids.

This clonotype was picked up a small number of times. The rearrangement joins TRBV10-3 to TRBJ2-2; weak D call: TRBD2 (6 bases). The germline CDR1 and CDR2 sequences are ENHRY and SYGVKD. The length of the CDR3 is 14 residues. The V end lost 7 bases, the J end lost 5 bases, and 14 bases lay between the germline ends. Written as DNA, the CDR3 is TGTGCCATCACCCCGGGACTCGAAACCGGGGAGCTGTTTTTT. Translation gives CAITPGLETGELFF.

The rearrangement joins TRBV7-9 to TRBJ1-2; D perhaps matches TRBD1 (6 bases). This CDR3 is 14 amino acids long. Germline V lookup: CDR1 SEHNR, CDR2 FQNEAQ (reference sequence). V was clipped by 5 bases and J by 8 bases, with 18 bases between them. The CDR3 loop reads CASSPDSLLWGYTF. CDR3 DNA: TGTGCCAGCAGCCCGGACAGTCTGCTGTGGGGCTACACCTTC.

This clonotype was seen a handful of times. The chain uses TRBV27 and TRBJ2-2; tentative D call: TRBD2 (5 bases). The CDR3 spans 13 residues. The germline gives CDR1 MNHEY, CDR2 SMNVEV (reference sequence). V shed 5 bases and J shed 6 bases, with 10 bases lying between them. CDR3: CASSPDYPGELFF. The CDR3 DNA follows: TGTGCCAGCAGTCCAGACTACCCCGGGGAGCTGTTTTTT.

This rearrangement joins TRBV20-1 to TRBJ2-5, with D perhaps matching TRBD2 (5 bases). Germline-derived CDR1 and CDR2 are DFQATT and SNEGSKA (reference sequence). Trimming took 3 bases from V and 1 from J, leaving 18 bases between them. The CDR3 contains 16 residues. The CDR3 nucleotides read TGCAGTGCTAGCGCCTGGGGTAGCGCCCTCCAAGAGACCCAGTACTTC. It is translated as CSASAWGSALQETQYF.